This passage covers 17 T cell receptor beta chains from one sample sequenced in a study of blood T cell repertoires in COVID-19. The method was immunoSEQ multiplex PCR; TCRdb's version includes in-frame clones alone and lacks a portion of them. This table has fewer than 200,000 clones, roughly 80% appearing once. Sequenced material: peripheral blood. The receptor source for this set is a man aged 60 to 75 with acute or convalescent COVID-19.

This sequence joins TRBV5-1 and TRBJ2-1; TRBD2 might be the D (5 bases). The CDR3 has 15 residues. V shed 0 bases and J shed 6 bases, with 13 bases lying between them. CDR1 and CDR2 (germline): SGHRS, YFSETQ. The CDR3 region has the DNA TGCGCCAGCAGCTTGGACACTAGTCAGTCCAATGAGCAGTTCTTC. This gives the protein CASSLDTSQSNEQFF.

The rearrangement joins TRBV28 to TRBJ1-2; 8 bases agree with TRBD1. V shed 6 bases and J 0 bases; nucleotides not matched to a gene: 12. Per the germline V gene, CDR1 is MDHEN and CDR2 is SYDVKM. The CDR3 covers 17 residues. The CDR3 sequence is CASSSSGTGFTNYGYTF. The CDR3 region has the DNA TGTGCCAGCAGCTCGTCCGGGACAGGATTTACTAACTATGGCTACACCTTC.

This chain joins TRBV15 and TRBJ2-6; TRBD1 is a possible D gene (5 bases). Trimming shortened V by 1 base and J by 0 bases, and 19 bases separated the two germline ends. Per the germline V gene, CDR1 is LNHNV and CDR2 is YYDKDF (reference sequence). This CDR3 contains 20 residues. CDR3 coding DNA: TGTGCCACCAGCAGAGTTTTGGTTCAGGGCAGACCCTCTGGGGCCAACGTCCTGACTTTC. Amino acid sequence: CATSRVLVQGRPSGANVLTF.

The CDR3 sequence is CASSRQNSPLHF. The DNA for the CDR3 is TGTGCCAGCAGTAGACAGAATTCACCCCTCCACTTT. This chain links TRBV7-9 with TRBJ1-6; weak D call: TRBD1 (5 bases). This CDR3 contains 12 residues. The germline V gene encodes CDR1 SEHNR and CDR2 FQNEAQ (reference sequence). Trimming took 6 bases from V and 7 from J, leaving 7 bases between them.

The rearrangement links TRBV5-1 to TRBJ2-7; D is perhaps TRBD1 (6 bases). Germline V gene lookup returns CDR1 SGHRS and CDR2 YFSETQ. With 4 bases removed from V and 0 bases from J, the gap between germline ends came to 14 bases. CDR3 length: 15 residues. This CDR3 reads CASSRTATSSYEQYF. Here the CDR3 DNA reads TGCGCCAGCAGCAGGACAGCAACGAGCTCCTACGAGCAGTACTTC.

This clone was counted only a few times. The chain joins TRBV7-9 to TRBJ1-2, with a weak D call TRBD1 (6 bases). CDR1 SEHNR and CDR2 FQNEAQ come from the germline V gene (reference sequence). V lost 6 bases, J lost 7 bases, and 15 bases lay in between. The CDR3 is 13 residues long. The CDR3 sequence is CASSRTEAGGYTF. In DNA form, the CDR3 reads TGTGCCAGCAGTCGGACAGAAGCCGGTGGCTACACCTTC. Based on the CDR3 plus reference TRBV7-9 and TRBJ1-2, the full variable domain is DTGVSQNPRHKITKRGQNVTFRCDPISEHNRLYWYRQTLGQGPEFLTYFQNEAQLEKSRLLSDRFSAERPKGSFSTLEIQRTEQGDSAMYLCASSRTEAGGYTFGSGTRLTVV.

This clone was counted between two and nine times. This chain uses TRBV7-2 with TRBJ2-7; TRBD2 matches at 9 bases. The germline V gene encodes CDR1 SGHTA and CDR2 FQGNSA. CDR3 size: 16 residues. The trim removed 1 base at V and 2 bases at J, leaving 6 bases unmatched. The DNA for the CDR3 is TGTGCCAGCAGCTTAGACTGGGTAGCGGGGGCCTACGAGCAGTACTTC. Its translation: CASSLDWVAGAYEQYF.

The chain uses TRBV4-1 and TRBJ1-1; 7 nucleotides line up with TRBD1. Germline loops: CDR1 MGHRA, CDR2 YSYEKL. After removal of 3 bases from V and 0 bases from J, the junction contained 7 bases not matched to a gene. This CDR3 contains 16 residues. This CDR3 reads CASSQMGQTMNTEAFF. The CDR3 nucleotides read TGCGCCAGCAGCCAGATGGGACAGACTATGAACACTGAAGCTTTCTTT.

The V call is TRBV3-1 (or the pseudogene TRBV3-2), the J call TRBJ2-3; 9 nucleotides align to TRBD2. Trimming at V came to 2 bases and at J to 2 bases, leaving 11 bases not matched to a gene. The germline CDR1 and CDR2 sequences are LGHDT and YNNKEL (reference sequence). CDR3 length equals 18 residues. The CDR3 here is CASSQLWGSGGNTDTQYF. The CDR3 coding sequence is TGTGCCAGCAGCCAACTTTGGGGGAGCGGGGGGAACACAGATACGCAGTATTTT.

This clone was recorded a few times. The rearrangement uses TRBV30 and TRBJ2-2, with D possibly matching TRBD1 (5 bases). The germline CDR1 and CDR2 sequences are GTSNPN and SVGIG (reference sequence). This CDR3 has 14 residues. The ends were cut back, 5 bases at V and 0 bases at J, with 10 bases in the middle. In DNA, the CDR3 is TGTGCCTGGGACTGGGGCGCGAACACCGGGGAGCTGTTTTTT. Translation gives CAWDWGANTGELFF.

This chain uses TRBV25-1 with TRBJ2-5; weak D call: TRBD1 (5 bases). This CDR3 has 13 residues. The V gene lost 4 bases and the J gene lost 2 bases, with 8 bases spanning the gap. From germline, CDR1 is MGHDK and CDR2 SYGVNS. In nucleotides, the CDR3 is TGTGCCAGCAGTGGACAGATTCAAGAGACCCAGTACTTC. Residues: CASSGQIQETQYF.

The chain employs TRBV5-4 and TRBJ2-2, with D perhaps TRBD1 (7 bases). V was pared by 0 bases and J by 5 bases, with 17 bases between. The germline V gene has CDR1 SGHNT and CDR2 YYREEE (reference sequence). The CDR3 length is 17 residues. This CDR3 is CASSLGRGERTTGELFF. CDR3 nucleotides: TGTGCCAGCAGCTTGGGCAGGGGGGAAAGAACTACCGGGGAGCTGTTTTTT.

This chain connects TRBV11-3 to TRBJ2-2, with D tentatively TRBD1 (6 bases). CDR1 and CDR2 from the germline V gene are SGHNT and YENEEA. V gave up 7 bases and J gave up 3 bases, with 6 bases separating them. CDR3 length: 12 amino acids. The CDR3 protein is CASTGDTGELFF. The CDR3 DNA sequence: TGTGCCAGCACAGGGGACACCGGGGAGCTGTTTTTT.

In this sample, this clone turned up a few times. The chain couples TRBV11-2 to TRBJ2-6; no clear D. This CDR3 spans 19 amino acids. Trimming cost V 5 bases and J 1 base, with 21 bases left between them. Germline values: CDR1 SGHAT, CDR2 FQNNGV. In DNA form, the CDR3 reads TGTGCCAGCAGCGCGCGTCGGAGAACGGCAAAGTCTGGGGCCAACGTCCTGACTTTC. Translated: CASSARRRTAKSGANVLTF.

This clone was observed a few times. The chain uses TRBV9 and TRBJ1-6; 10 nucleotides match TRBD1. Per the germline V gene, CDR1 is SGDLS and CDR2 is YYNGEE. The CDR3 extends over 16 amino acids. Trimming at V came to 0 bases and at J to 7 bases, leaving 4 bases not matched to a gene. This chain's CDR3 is CASSVGTGGGNSPLHF. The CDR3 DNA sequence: TGTGCCAGCAGCGTAGGGACAGGGGGTGGGAATTCACCCCTCCACTTT.

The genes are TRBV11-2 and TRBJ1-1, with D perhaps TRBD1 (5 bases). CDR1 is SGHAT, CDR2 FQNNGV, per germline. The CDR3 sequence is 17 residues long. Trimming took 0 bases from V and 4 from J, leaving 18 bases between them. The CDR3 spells CASSLDPVVGGSTEAFF. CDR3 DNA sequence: TGTGCCAGCAGCTTAGATCCCGTGGTGGGGGGATCCACTGAAGCTTTCTTT. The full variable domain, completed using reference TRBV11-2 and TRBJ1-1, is EAGVAQSPRYKIIEKRQSVAFWCNPISGHATLYWYQQILGQGPKLLIQFQNNGVVDDSQLPKDRFSAERLKGVDSTLKIQPAKLEDSAVYLCASSLDPVVGGSTEAFFGQGTRLTVV.

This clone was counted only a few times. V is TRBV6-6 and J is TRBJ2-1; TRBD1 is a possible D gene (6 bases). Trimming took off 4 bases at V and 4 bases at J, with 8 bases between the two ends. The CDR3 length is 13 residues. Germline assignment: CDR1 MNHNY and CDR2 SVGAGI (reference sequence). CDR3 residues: CASSLGQYNEQFF. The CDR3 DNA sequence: TGTGCCAGCAGTTTAGGACAGTACAATGAGCAGTTCTTC.